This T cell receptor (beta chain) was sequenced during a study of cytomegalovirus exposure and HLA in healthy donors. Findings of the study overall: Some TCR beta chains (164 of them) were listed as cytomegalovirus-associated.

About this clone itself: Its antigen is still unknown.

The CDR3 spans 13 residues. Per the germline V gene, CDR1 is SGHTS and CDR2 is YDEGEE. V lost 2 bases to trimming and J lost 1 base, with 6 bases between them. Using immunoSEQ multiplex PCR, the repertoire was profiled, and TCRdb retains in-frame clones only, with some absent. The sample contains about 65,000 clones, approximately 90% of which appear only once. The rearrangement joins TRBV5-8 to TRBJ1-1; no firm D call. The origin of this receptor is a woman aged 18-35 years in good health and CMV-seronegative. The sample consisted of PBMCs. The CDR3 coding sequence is TGTGCCAGCAGCTTAGAGGGGAACACTGAAGCTTTCTTT. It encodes CASSLEGNTEAFF. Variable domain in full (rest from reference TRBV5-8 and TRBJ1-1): EAGVTQSPTHLIKTRGQQATLRCSPISGHTSVYWYQQALGLGLQFLLWYDEGEERNRGNFPPRFSGRQFPNYSSELNVNALELEDSALYLCASSLEGNTEAFFGQGTRLTVV.